Each of the 17 T cell receptor beta chains below was sequenced from the same sample in a study of cytomegalovirus exposure and HLA in healthy donors. TCRdb's table, derived via immunoSEQ multiplex PCR, lists solely in-frame clones and lacks some. Here the sample spans some 270,000 clones, 80% to 90% being singletons. Source material: PBMCs. These receptors all come from a woman between 18 and 30 years old in good health and CMV-seronegative.

The genes are TRBV6-5 and TRBJ2-7, with 7 bases identical to TRBD1. The CDR3 runs to 14 residues. Germline-derived CDR1 and CDR2 are MNHEY and SVGAGI. J was trimmed by 5 bases and V by 8 bases; bases with no gene match: 12. CDR3 in DNA: TGTGCCAGCGGGGGAGACAGGGTTTATGACGAGCAGTACTTC. It encodes CASGGDRVYDEQYF.

Note on this clone: This CDR3 is also generated by other DNA sequences in the sample. The chain joins TRBV5-1 to TRBJ2-3, with 12 bases aligning to TRBD2. CDR1 is SGHRS, CDR2 YFSETQ, per germline. The CDR3 has 16 amino acids. V trimming: 0 bases; J trimming: 6 bases; junction bases outside the gene matches: 5. Written as DNA, the CDR3 is TGCGCCAGCAGCTTGGGGACTAGCGGGACCACCGATACGCAGTATTTT. It encodes CASSLGTSGTTDTQYF.

The CDR3 region has the DNA TGTGCCAGCAGCCAGACAGGTAGCTCCTACGAGCAGTACTTC. It encodes CASSQTGSSYEQYF. The rearrangement joins TRBV7-9 to TRBJ2-7; possibly TRBD1 for D (6 bases). This CDR3 has 14 amino acids. V gave up 5 bases and J gave up 0 bases, with 11 bases separating them. Germline-derived CDR1 and CDR2 are SEHNR and FQNEAQ (reference sequence).

In this sample, this clone turned up a few times. The genes are TRBV5-6 and TRBJ2-7, with D maybe TRBD2 (6 bases). Per the germline V gene, CDR1 is SGHDT and CDR2 is YYEEEE. The CDR3 runs 12 residues. Trimming shortened V by 4 bases and J by 3 bases, and 8 bases separated the two germline ends. The CDR3, as DNA: TGTGCCAGCAGCCCGGGGGACTACGAGCAGTACTTC. It encodes CASSPGDYEQYF. Variable domain in full (rest from reference TRBV5-6 and TRBJ2-7): DAGVTQSPTHLIKTRGQQVTLRCSPKSGHDTVSWYQQALGQGPQFIFQYYEEEERQRGNFPDRFSGHQFPNYSSELNVNALLLGDSALYLCASSPGDYEQYFGPGTRLTVT.

V gene TRBV27 combines with J gene TRBJ2-7; no clear D gene. The CDR3 spans 13 residues. CDR1 MNHEY and CDR2 SMNVEV come from the germline V gene (reference sequence). The V end was cut by 2 bases, the J end by 1 base, with 6 bases between. CDR3 nucleotide sequence: TGTGCCAGCAGTTTAACGGAGTCCTACGAGCAGTACTTC. Translated, it gives CASSLTESYEQYF.

The gene calls are TRBV19 and TRBJ2-1; 9 nucleotides align to TRBD1. V trimming: 3 bases; J trimming: 9 bases; junction bases outside the gene matches: 6. This CDR3 is 14 amino acids long. The germline V gene encodes CDR1 LNHDA and CDR2 SQIVND (reference sequence). CDR3 coding DNA: TGTGCCAGTAGTATCAGACAGGGGGTTGCTGAGCAGTTCTTC. Translation: CASSIRQGVAEQFF.

The chain recombines TRBV6-5 with TRBJ1-1, with D possibly TRBD1 on 6 matching bases. The CDR3 totals 13 residues. In germline, CDR1 is MNHEY, CDR2 SVGAGI. The V end was cut by 5 bases, the J end by 4 bases, with 11 bases between. CDR3 loop: CASSIGTSTEAFF. Here the CDR3 DNA reads TGTGCCAGCAGTATCGGGACAAGCACTGAAGCTTTCTTT.

The CDR3 spells CASSQVSKTSGNEQYF. Written as DNA, the CDR3 is TGTGCCAGCAGCCAAGTATCGAAGACTAGCGGCAACGAGCAGTACTTC. The chain couples TRBV14 to TRBJ2-7; TRBD2 matches at 9 bases. V dropped 1 base and J dropped 5; count of bases not matched to a gene: 9. Germline V lookup: CDR1 SGHDN, CDR2 FVKESK. The CDR3 runs to 16 residues.

V and J are TRBV19 and TRBJ1-5; D is unclear. This CDR3 has 16 amino acids. Between the trimmed V and J ends, which lost 0 bases and 0 bases, there was a span of 9 bases. The germline V gene has CDR1 LNHDA and CDR2 SQIVND (reference sequence). CDR3 nucleotide sequence: TGTGCCAGTAGTATAGAACTAGGATATAGCAATCAGCCCCAGCATTTT. It specifies CASSIELGYSNQPQHF. Based on the CDR3 plus reference TRBV19 and TRBJ1-5, the full variable domain is DGGITQSPKYLFRKEGQNVTLSCEQNLNHDAMYWYRQDPGQGLRLIYYSQIVNDFQKGDIAEGYSVSREKKESFPLTVTSAQKNPTAFYLCASSIELGYSNQPQHFGDGTRLSIL.

The chain recombines TRBV28 with TRBJ1-6; the D is unclear. Germline V lookup: CDR1 MDHEN, CDR2 SYDVKM. With 5 bases removed from V and 6 bases from J, the gap between germline ends came to 11 bases. This CDR3 region has 14 residues. The CDR3 DNA reads TGTGCCAGCAGTATTAGTGGTGGTAATTCACCCCTCCACTTT. Protein sequence: CASSISGGNSPLHF.

This chain uses TRBV6-1 with TRBJ1-2; a possible D gene is TRBD1 (5 bases). V dropped 8 bases and J dropped 8 bases, with 15 bases sitting between them. The CDR3 sequence is 12 residues long. Germline lookup yields CDR1 MNHNS and CDR2 SASEGT. CDR3 nucleotide sequence: TGTGCCAGCTTCGAGGGAGGGGAAGGCTACACCTTC. Translated, it gives CASFEGGEGYTF.

The CDR3 here is CASSSGLHTQYF. The CDR3 DNA reads TGTGCCAGCAGCTCTGGCCTCCATACGCAGTATTTT. The chain joins TRBV7-8 to TRBJ2-3; D is unclear. Trimming removed 4 bases from V and 7 bases from J, with 9 bases in between. The germline V gene has CDR1 SGHVS and CDR2 FQNEAQ. The CDR3 extends over 12 amino acids.

The chain employs TRBV30 and TRBJ1-5; the D gene is possibly TRBD1 (6 bases). The germline gives CDR1 GTSNPN, CDR2 SVGIG (reference sequence). The CDR3 is 13 residues long. V was clipped by 2 bases and J by 5 bases, with 10 bases between them. This chain's CDR3 is CAWSKAGDQPQHF. CDR3 nucleotide sequence: TGTGCCTGGAGTAAGGCAGGGGATCAGCCCCAGCATTTT.

J is TRBJ1-2 and V is TRBV7-9, with TRBD1 identical over 7 bases. The CDR3 runs to 15 residues. Unmatched junction bases numbered 5, after V lost 4 bases and J lost 0 bases. Germline values: CDR1 SEHNR, CDR2 FQNEAQ (reference sequence). CDR3 region: CASSSGQAANYGYTF. CDR3 nucleotide sequence: TGTGCCAGCAGCTCCGGACAGGCTGCTAACTATGGCTACACCTTC. Full variable domain (rest looked up from reference TRBV7-9 and TRBJ1-2): DTGVSQNPRHKITKRGQNVTFRCDPISEHNRLYWYRQTLGQGPEFLTYFQNEAQLEKSRLLSDRFSAERPKGSFSTLEIQRTEQGDSAMYLCASSSGQAANYGYTFGSGTRLTVV.

V and J are TRBV19 and TRBJ1-2, with a possible D match to TRBD1 (5 bases). Trimming removed 5 bases from V and 3 bases from J, with 13 bases in between. This CDR3 has 14 residues. CDR1 is LNHDA, CDR2 SQIVND, per germline (reference sequence). CDR3 amino acids: CASSSPGVDYGYTF. The DNA of the CDR3 is TGTGCCAGTAGTTCCCCGGGGGTTGACTATGGCTACACCTTC. Full variable domain (outside the CDR3, taken from reference TRBV19 and TRBJ1-2): DGGITQSPKYLFRKEGQNVTLSCEQNLNHDAMYWYRQDPGQGLRLIYYSQIVNDFQKGDIAEGYSVSREKKESFPLTVTSAQKNPTAFYLCASSSPGVDYGYTFGSGTRLTVV.

The rearrangement uses TRBV5-4 and TRBJ2-7; unclear D gene. The CDR3 runs 15 residues. V was pared by 0 bases and J by 0 bases, with 10 bases between. The V gene's germline CDR1 is SGHNT and CDR2 YYREEE (reference sequence). CDR3 amino acids: CASSLGAGISYEQYF. The DNA of the CDR3 is TGTGCCAGCAGCTTGGGGGCAGGTATCTCCTACGAGCAGTACTTC.

The chain is built from TRBV5-6 and TRBJ2-1; no firm D call. The V and J ends lost 0 bases and 0 bases respectively, with 7 bases between them. CDR3 length equals 15 residues. Germline lookup yields CDR1 SGHDT and CDR2 YYEEEE. CDR3 in DNA: TGTGCCAGCAGCTTGGTTTCCCTCTCCTACAATGAGCAGTTCTTC. This gives the protein CASSLVSLSYNEQFF.